Shown below are 30 T cell receptor beta chains from a single sample sequenced in a study of control samples from healthy donors and cancer patients. Libraries were prepared by immunoSEQ multiplex PCR; TCRdb keeps only in-frame clonotypes and omits some of them. The sample shows some 54,000 clones, around 96% of them seen only once. Sequenced material: blood. These receptors originate from a young woman in good health.

The gene calls are TRBV30 and TRBJ1-2; D call uncertain. Trimming stripped 3 bases from V and 2 bases from J, with 4 bases between. The CDR3 has 11 amino acids. Germline CDR1 is GTSNPN and CDR2 is SVGIG (reference sequence). Here the CDR3 reads CAWRENYGYTF. The DNA for the CDR3 is TGTGCCTGGAGGGAGAACTATGGCTACACCTTC.

V is TRBV15 and J is TRBJ1-3; no reliable D call. V lost 5 bases and J 2 bases, leaving 16 bases between the germline ends. This CDR3 contains 16 residues. Looked up from germline, CDR1 is LNHNV and CDR2 is YYDKDF (reference sequence). The CDR3 DNA follows: TGTGCCACCAGCCCAAGAATCGAGGGCGCTGGAAACACCATATATTTT. Amino acid sequence: CATSPRIEGAGNTIYF.

This chain uses TRBV11-3 with TRBJ2-5; no clear D. This CDR3 comprises 15 residues. V was pared by 1 base and J by 3 bases, with 12 bases between. Germline V gene lookup returns CDR1 SGHNT and CDR2 YENEEA. The chain's CDR3 is CASSLGSGPKETQYF. CDR3 nucleotides: TGTGCCAGCAGCTTAGGTTCCGGACCGAAAGAGACCCAGTACTTC.

This chain uses TRBV6-4 with TRBJ1-4, with D uncertain. The CDR3 is 16 residues long. CDR1 is MRHNA, CDR2 SNTAGT, per germline. V was pared by 2 bases and J by 0 bases, with 10 bases between. The chain's CDR3 is CASSDPGQSTNEKLFF. The CDR3 region has the DNA TGTGCCAGCAGTGACCCCGGGCAGTCAACTAATGAAAAACTGTTTTTT.

This chain uses TRBV1 with TRBJ2-5; the table calls TRBD2, which could not be checked here. TRBV1 is noted as a pseudogene. This CDR3 is built from 16 residues. The CDR3 DNA reads TGCACCAGCAGCCACCAAGGGCCACGGGGATGGGAGACCCAGTACTTC. As protein: CTSSHQGPRGWETQYF.

The rearrangement links TRBV28 to TRBJ2-3, with D perhaps matching TRBD2 (6 bases). Looked up from germline, CDR1 is MDHEN and CDR2 is SYDVKM. CDR3 length: 15 residues. Trimming removed 6 bases from V and 4 bases from J, with 17 bases in between. Here the CDR3 DNA reads TGTGCCAGCAGCCCTGGGGGGAGTGGGTCAGATACGCAGTATTTT. Its translation is CASSPGGSGSDTQYF.

The V call is TRBV6-4, the J call TRBJ2-1; the D call may be TRBD1 or TRBD2 (5 bases each). The length of the CDR3 is 16 residues. With 0 bases removed from V and 3 bases from J, the gap between germline ends came to 12 bases. Germline CDR1 MRHNA, CDR2 SNTAGT. DNA for the CDR3: TGTGCCAGCAGTGACTCAGCCGGGGCCGACTACAATGAGCAGTTCTTC. Translating it yields CASSDSAGADYNEQFF.

The genes are TRBV6-2 or TRBV6-3 and TRBJ2-6; the match to TRBD1 covers 8 bases. V was pared by 5 bases and J by 1 base, with 7 bases of the junction left unmatched. The CDR3 is 17 residues long. Germline V gives CDR1 MNHEY, CDR2 SVGEGT. The CDR3 is CASSPRQGLSGANVLTF. The CDR3 nucleotides are TGTGCCAGCAGTCCCAGACAGGGGCTATCTGGGGCCAACGTCCTGACTTTC.

V is TRBV2 and J is TRBJ2-3; possibly TRBD2 for D (6 bases). The CDR3 is made up of 13 amino acids. Between the trimmed V and J ends, which lost 9 bases and 7 bases, there was a span of 17 bases. CDR1 and CDR2 from the germline V gene are SNHLY and FYNNEI. DNA of the CDR3: TGTGCCAGTTTAGAGGGCGGGGCGAATACGCAGTATTTT. Its translation: CASLEGGANTQYF.

This sequence joins TRBV3-1 (or the pseudogene TRBV3-2) and TRBJ2-1, with 8 bases that match TRBD2. V was pared by 0 bases and J by 3 bases, with 7 bases of the junction left unmatched. The CDR3 has 17 amino acids. The germline V gene encodes CDR1 LGHDT and CDR2 YNNKEL (reference sequence). CDR3 nucleotides: TGTGCCAGCAGCCAAGATGAAGTTAGCGGGATCTACAATGAGCAGTTCTTC. This encodes CASSQDEVSGIYNEQFF.

V gene TRBV11-2 combines with J gene TRBJ2-7; D uncertain. The germline V gene encodes CDR1 SGHAT and CDR2 FQNNGV. The CDR3 is 15 residues long. V lost 5 bases and J 2 bases, leaving 16 bases between the germline ends. The CDR3 loop reads CASSQEPVQAYEQYF. The CDR3 DNA reads TGTGCCAGCAGCCAAGAGCCAGTGCAGGCCTACGAGCAGTACTTC.

The chain carries TRBV12-2 and TRBJ1-4; TRBD1, the table's D call, lacks a check against the DNA. TRBV12-2 constitutes a pseudogene. The CDR3 has 21 residues. The CDR3 sequence is CASRFVRRGGDWVATNEKLFF. As DNA, the CDR3 is TGTGCAAGTCGCTTCGTTAGGAGAGGGGGCGACTGGGTTGCAACTAATGAAAAACTGTTTTTT.

This clone occurred once. The J gene is TRBJ2-7, the V gene TRBV7-2; no firm D call. CDR3 length: 13 residues. CDR1 is SGHTA and CDR2 is FQGNSA in the germline V gene. Trimming stripped 1 base from V and 4 bases from J, with 8 bases between. CDR3 in DNA: TGTGCCAGCAGCTTAGACGGACGGTACGAGCAGTACTTC. It encodes CASSLDGRYEQYF.

This sequence joins TRBV4-1 and TRBJ2-7; D is perhaps TRBD2 (6 bases). The CDR3 is made up of 17 amino acids. Trimming cost V 0 bases and J 7 bases, with 22 bases left between them. Germline CDR1 is MGHRA and CDR2 is YSYEKL. The CDR3 DNA reads TGCGCCAGCAGCCAAGAGCCCAGCGGGCCCTCGGTGGGTGAGCAGTACTTC. This gives the protein CASSQEPSGPSVGEQYF.

This clone appeared once. The identical CDR3 is also encoded by other nucleotide sequences in the sample. This chain connects TRBV7-2 to TRBJ1-2, with D maybe TRBD1 (6 bases). The germline gives CDR1 SGHTA, CDR2 FQGNSA. The V end lost 0 bases, the J end lost 8 bases, and 10 bases lay between the germline ends. CDR3 length: 13 amino acids. Here the CDR3 DNA reads TGTGCCAGCAGCTTAGCTCAGGGGCGCGGCTACACCTTC. Translation gives CASSLAQGRGYTF.

The chain employs TRBV12-5 and TRBJ2-1; D is perhaps TRBD2 (5 bases). V was shortened by 7 bases and J by 6 bases, with 10 bases between the two germline ends. Germline CDR1 LGHNT, CDR2 FRNRAP. There are 12 residues in the CDR3. CDR3 sequence reads: CASASGLNEQFF. CDR3 nucleotide sequence: TGTGCTAGTGCCTCCGGACTCAATGAGCAGTTCTTC.

The chain employs TRBV7-9 and TRBJ2-3; 16 bases align to TRBD2. J gave up 4 bases and V 4 bases, and 8 bases lay outside the gene matches. The length of the CDR3 is 18 residues. CDR1 is SEHNR, CDR2 FQNEAQ, per germline (reference sequence). CDR3 loop: CASSSTTGTSGGADTQYF. In nucleotides, the CDR3 is TGTGCCAGCAGCTCAACGACCGGGACTAGCGGGGGGGCAGATACGCAGTATTTT.

The chain carries TRBV5-1 and TRBJ2-6, with a tentative D call TRBD2 (6 bases). CDR1 and CDR2 from the germline V gene are SGHRS and YFSETQ. The V and J ends lost 0 bases and 1 base respectively, with 11 bases between them. The CDR3 totals 17 residues. CDR3 sequence: CASSLGGAGSGANVLTF. CDR3 bases: TGCGCCAGCAGCTTGGGCGGGGCTGGGTCTGGGGCCAACGTCCTGACTTTC.

In DNA, the CDR3 is TGTGCCAGTAGTATGGGGGGATACACTGAAGCTTTCTTT. Protein product: CASSMGGYTEAFF. The V call is TRBV19, the J call TRBJ1-1; TRBD1 is a possible D gene (5 bases). Deletions cut 3 bases from V and 3 bases from J, with 8 bases between. Germline V gene data show CDR1 as LNHDA and CDR2 as SQIVND (reference sequence). The CDR3 consists of 13 residues.

The chain carries TRBV28 and TRBJ2-5, with D hard to call. The germline V gene encodes CDR1 MDHEN and CDR2 SYDVKM. V gave up 7 bases and J gave up 2 bases, with 17 bases separating them. The CDR3 spans 15 residues. The CDR3 DNA sequence: TGTGCCAGCACTCCTCCCAGGCAACTACAAGAGACCCAGTACTTC. This sequence encodes CASTPPRQLQETQYF.

V is TRBV3-1 (or the pseudogene TRBV3-2) and J is TRBJ2-2, with 15 positions matching TRBD2. The V segment lost 1 base and the J segment 6 bases; nucleotides outside the gene matches: 6. This CDR3 contains 18 residues. CDR1 is LGHDT, CDR2 YNNKEL, per germline (reference sequence). DNA of the CDR3: TGTGCCAGCAGCCAAGTAGGACTAGCGGGAGGGCCCCCCGGGGAGCTGTTTTTT. Amino acids: CASSQVGLAGGPPGELFF.

This clone was seen a single time. This sequence joins TRBV6-1 and TRBJ2-3; D remains ambiguous. Germline V gives CDR1 MNHNS, CDR2 SASEGT. Trimming removed 8 bases at V and 2 bases at J, with 5 bases between. The CDR3 contains 11 residues. The CDR3 DNA reads TGTGCCAGCGAGGACACAGATACGCAGTATTTT. Residues: CASEDTDTQYF.

The gene calls are TRBV5-6 and TRBJ2-5; D not resolved. With 3 bases removed from V and 4 bases from J, the gap between germline ends came to 7 bases. Germline V gene sequence: CDR1 SGHDT, CDR2 YYEEEE. CDR3 length equals 12 residues. The CDR3 here is CASSSPGETQYF. In DNA, the CDR3 is TGTGCCAGCAGCTCCCCAGGAGAGACCCAGTACTTC.

CDR3 amino acids: CASSSAGGAYNEQFF. CDR3 DNA: TGTGCCAGCAGCTCAGCGGGAGGGGCCTACAATGAGCAGTTCTTC. J is TRBJ2-1 and V is TRBV7-3; the match to TRBD2 covers 10 bases. CDR3 length: 15 amino acids. The ends lost 4 bases at V and 2 bases at J; junction bases unmatched: 2. Germline CDR1 reads SGHTA; CDR2 reads FQGTGA.

The chain employs TRBV6-5 and TRBJ1-2; 8 bases match TRBD1. CDR1 is MNHEY, CDR2 SVGAGI, per germline. The CDR3 has 14 residues. V lost 6 bases, J lost 4 bases, and 7 bases stayed unmatched. The CDR3 DNA reads as TGTGCCAGCAGAGACAGGGGTGGGGTCTATGGCTACACCTTC. Its translation: CASRDRGGVYGYTF.

This clone was counted once. The chain links TRBV10-3 to TRBJ2-1; D may match TRBD1 or TRBD2 (5 bases each). Germline CDR1 reads ENHRY; CDR2 reads SYGVKD. The CDR3 loop spans 15 amino acids. V dropped 0 bases and J dropped 4 bases, with 10 bases sitting between them. This CDR3 reads CAISESMGVYNEQFF. The CDR3 DNA follows: TGTGCCATCAGTGAGTCGATGGGGGTTTACAATGAGCAGTTCTTC.

The V gene is TRBV4-1, the J gene TRBJ2-7, with a possible D match to TRBD2 (6 bases). V was clipped by 2 bases and J by 1 base, with 18 bases between them. The V gene's germline CDR1 is MGHRA and CDR2 YSYEKL. CDR3 length equals 17 residues. The CDR3 coding sequence is TGCGCCAGCAGCCAATTTTTCGGAGCGGGCGAGTCCTACGAGCAGTACTTC. As protein: CASSQFFGAGESYEQYF.

The chain has TRBV25-1 and TRBJ1-1; a weak D match, TRBD1 (5 bases). There are 12 residues in the CDR3. Per germline, CDR1 MGHDK and CDR2 SYGVNS. With 3 bases removed from V and 5 bases from J, the gap between germline ends came to 7 bases. DNA for the CDR3: TGTGCCAGCAGTGACGGGGGGACTGAAGCTTTCTTT. Its translation: CASSDGGTEAFF.

The chain carries TRBV6-5 and TRBJ2-7; D is tentatively TRBD1 or TRBD2 (6 bases each). The germline V gene encodes CDR1 MNHEY and CDR2 SVGAGI. V lost 2 bases, J lost 0 bases, and 11 bases lay in between. CDR3 length equals 15 residues. The CDR3: CASSYMGGSSYEQYF. The DNA of the CDR3 is TGTGCCAGCAGTTACATGGGGGGCAGCTCCTACGAGCAGTACTTC.

The rearrangement links TRBV7-3 to TRBJ2-1; 13 bases map to TRBD2. The CDR3 is 16 amino acids. Germline CDR1 SGHTA, CDR2 FQGTGA. The V segment lost 2 bases and the J segment 7 bases; nucleotides outside the gene matches: 5. CDR3: CASSLGLAGAGNEQFF. CDR3 DNA sequence: TGTGCCAGCAGCTTAGGACTAGCGGGAGCAGGGAATGAGCAGTTCTTC.